This T cell receptor beta chain was sequenced for a study of blood T cells in healthy people across ages. Together with a sample-barcoded 5' primer, a J-beta primer mix was included in a second PCR lasting roughly 6 to 12 cycles. Every cDNA molecule bore a tag from a template-switch adaptor containing 12 random nucleotides. TCRdb reprocessed the 5' RACE reads via MiXCR and lists one record per CDR3 protein. Here the sample spans approximately 1.5 million distinct CDR3 sequences, 35% to 45% being singletons. V lost 5 bases to trimming and J lost 8 bases, with 20 bases between them. Germline V gives CDR1 DFQATT, CDR2 SNEGSKA (reference sequence). The CDR3 covers 14 residues. Study observations and caveats: The study found TCR beta diversity correlated strongly with naive T cell percentage.

Notes on this clonotype: What it binds is unknown.

The chain has TRBV20-1 and TRBJ2-3; D is tentatively TRBD1 or TRBD2 (7 bases each). This clonotype was obtained from a woman aged 18-29 years in good health. The sequencing sample was made of blood. CDR3 region: CSAPRGRGFGTQYF. The CDR3, as DNA: TGCAGTGCTCCTAGGGGGCGGGGGTTTGGTACGCAGTATTTT.